This entry lists 15 T cell receptor beta chains sequenced from one sample in a study of OX40 agonist ivuxolimab in advanced cancers. Only in-frame clones appear in the TCRdb table, and some are missing; sequencing was by immunoSEQ multiplex PCR. The profile shows approximately 35,000 clones, roughly 80% of them singletons. The sequencing used CD4+ or CD8+ T cells sorted from blood, collected in a trial of the OX40 agonist ivuxolimab. Receptors were obtained from an adult with an advanced solid tumor such as melanoma, head and neck, liver or kidney cancer.

CDR3 protein: CASSPQTGMSYGYTF. CDR3 nucleotide sequence: TGTGCCAGCAGCCCCCAGACAGGGATGTCATATGGCTACACCTTC. The J gene is TRBJ1-2, the V gene TRBV4-2; the match to TRBD1 covers 7 bases. The CDR3 is made up of 15 amino acids. V shed 4 bases, J shed 5 bases, and the junction held 10 bases outside the gene matches. Germline V lookup: CDR1 LGHNA, CDR2 YNFKEQ.

The V gene is TRBV19, the J gene TRBJ1-5, with TRBD1 as a possible D gene (6 bases). V lost 7 bases and J 5 bases, leaving 24 bases between the germline ends. The V gene's germline CDR1 is LNHDA and CDR2 SQIVND (reference sequence). This CDR3 spans 17 amino acids. CDR3 region: CASKRSQANRADQPQHF. The CDR3 bases are TGTGCCAGTAAGCGGTCCCAAGCCAACAGGGCAGATCAGCCCCAGCATTTT.

The gene calls are TRBV6-7 and TRBJ1-2; D remains unclear. TRBV6-7 is an ORF for which the function is uncertain. This CDR3 has 22 residues. Trimming took off 0 bases at V and 1 base at J, with 30 bases between the two ends. The CDR3 coding sequence is TGTGCCAGCAGTTACTCGAAATCCCAACAGTGGCTGGTTTTCCCACTTAACTATGGCTACACCTTC. It codes for CASSYSKSQQWLVFPLNYGYTF.

The rearrangement joins TRBV9 to TRBJ2-1, with unresolved D. From germline, CDR1 is SGDLS and CDR2 YYNGEE. The V end lost 0 bases, the J end lost 6 bases, and 7 bases lay between the germline ends. The CDR3 has 13 amino acids. The CDR3, as DNA: TGTGCCAGCAGCGTAGAGCCCTTCAATGAGCAGTTCTTC. Protein sequence: CASSVEPFNEQFF. Together with reference TRBV9 and TRBJ2-1, the CDR3 gives the full variable domain: DSGVTQTPKHLITATGQRVTLRCSPRSGDLSVYWYQQSLDQGLQFLIQYYNGEERAKGNILERFSAQQFPDLHSELNLSSLELGDSALYFCASSVEPFNEQFFGPGTRLTVL.

The genes are TRBV11-1 and TRBJ1-2; perhaps TRBD1 as D (6 bases). CDR1 SGHAT and CDR2 FQDESV come from the germline V gene (reference sequence). The length of the CDR3 is 15 residues. V gave up 0 bases and J gave up 3 bases, with 11 bases separating them. CDR3 in amino acids: CASSLAHGGDYGYTF. As DNA, the CDR3 is TGTGCCAGCAGCTTAGCGCACGGGGGCGACTATGGCTACACCTTC.

This clone was counted a few times. V is TRBV19 and J is TRBJ1-4, with 10 nucleotides matching TRBD1. The J segment lost 3 bases and the V segment lost 8 bases, leaving 6 bases of the junction unmatched. Germline values: CDR1 LNHDA, CDR2 SQIVND (reference sequence). This CDR3 has 15 amino acids. The CDR3 spells CASATGGSSNEKLFF. The CDR3 DNA reads TGTGCCAGTGCGACAGGGGGCTCGTCTAATGAAAAACTGTTTTTT. The whole variable domain, filled in from reference TRBV19 and TRBJ1-4, reads DGGITQSPKYLFRKEGQNVTLSCEQNLNHDAMYWYRQDPGQGLRLIYYSQIVNDFQKGDIAEGYSVSREKKESFPLTVTSAQKNPTAFYLCASATGGSSNEKLFFGSGTQLSVL.

The chain employs TRBV6-1 and TRBJ1-6; TRBD1 matches 12 bases. V lost 8 bases, J lost 8 bases, and 7 bases stayed unmatched. Germline CDR1 reads MNHNS; CDR2 reads SASEGT. The CDR3 contains 15 residues. The CDR3 is CASYSGTGGYSPLHF. The CDR3 DNA sequence: TGTGCCAGCTACTCCGGGACAGGGGGCTATTCACCCCTCCACTTT.

The chain joins TRBV14 to TRBJ2-7, with D perhaps matching TRBD1 (6 bases). This CDR3 comprises 14 residues. Germline V gene lookup returns CDR1 SGHDN and CDR2 FVKESK. V was clipped by 4 bases and J by 2 bases, with 12 bases between them. The CDR3 DNA reads as TGTGCCAGCAGCCCCGGGGACAATCCCTACGAGCAGTACTTC. Amino acids: CASSPGDNPYEQYF. Full variable domain (outside the CDR3, taken from reference TRBV14 and TRBJ2-7): EAGVTQFPSHSVIEKGQTVTLRCDPISGHDNLYWYRRVMGKEIKFLLHFVKESKQDESGMPNNRFLAERTGGTYSTLKVQPAELEDSGVYFCASSPGDNPYEQYFGPGTRLTVT.

This clone was seen more than once but under ten times. The chain links TRBV27 to TRBJ1-2; D unresolved. The germline V gene has CDR1 MNHEY and CDR2 SMNVEV (reference sequence). V lost 0 bases and J 6 bases, leaving 8 bases between the germline ends. There are 13 residues in the CDR3. The CDR3 region is CASSLSRRNGYTF. DNA of the CDR3: TGTGCCAGCAGTTTATCGAGGAGGAATGGCTACACCTTC.

The gene calls are TRBV5-1 and TRBJ1-2; possibly TRBD1 for D (5 bases). This CDR3 has 14 amino acids. Germline CDR1 SGHRS, CDR2 YFSETQ. Trimming cost V 3 bases and J 8 bases, with 17 bases left between them. The CDR3 DNA sequence: TGCGCCAGCAGCTGGGACGGAGGATTATGGGGCTACACCTTC. Its protein is CASSWDGGLWGYTF.

The CDR3 here is CAWNRVGRTDTQYF. The CDR3 DNA follows: TGTGCCTGGAATCGGGTAGGAAGGACAGATACGCAGTATTTT. The gene calls are TRBV30 and TRBJ2-3; D is unclear. V was trimmed by 4 bases and J by 3 bases, leaving 14 bases between them. The CDR3 length is 14 residues. Germline-derived CDR1 and CDR2 are GTSNPN and SVGIG (reference sequence). Variable domain in full (rest from reference TRBV30 and TRBJ2-3): SQTIHQWPATLVQPVGSPLSLECTVEGTSNPNLYWYRQAAGRGLQLLFYSVGIGQISSEVPQNLSASRPQDRQFILSSKKLLLSDSGFYLCAWNRVGRTDTQYFGPGTRLTVL.

For this clone: As the CDR3 is not closed by the conserved phenylalanine or tryptophan, this likely results from a read error. It is unclear where the CDR3 begins or ends on the DNA, so no DNA is shown, and the CDR3 is as TCRdb lists it. J is TRBJ2-4 and V is TRBV6-5. The V gene's germline CDR1 is MNHEY and CDR2 SVGAGI. The CDR3 has 10 amino acids, counting both end residues. The CDR3 here is CASSYPIIPS.

The chain has TRBV14 and TRBJ2-2; no definite D call. Germline V lookup: CDR1 SGHDN, CDR2 FVKESK. There are 17 residues in the CDR3. V was shortened by 6 bases and J by 5 bases, with 22 bases between the two germline ends. For the CDR3, the DNA is TGTGCCAGCAGTCCCAAAGCCGGGCCCTTGAGGACCGGGGAGCTGTTTTTT. It translates to CASSPKAGPLRTGELFF.

V is TRBV4-1 and J is TRBJ2-4; tentative D call: TRBD1 (6 bases). This CDR3 is built from 20 residues. Germline loops: CDR1 MGHRA, CDR2 YSYEKL. Trimming removed 2 bases from V and 1 base from J, with 24 bases in between. CDR3 nucleotide sequence: TGCGCCAGCAGCCAAACGTGGGGGCAGGGAAATAGTATTGCCAAAAACATTCAGTACTTC. This translates into CASSQTWGQGNSIAKNIQYF.

The V and J genes are TRBV7-9 and TRBJ1-2, with D unclear. V was cut by 5 bases and J by 1 base, with 8 bases left in between. Germline V gene lookup returns CDR1 SEHNR and CDR2 FQNEAQ (reference sequence). The CDR3 has 13 residues. In DNA, the CDR3 is TGTGCCAGCAGCCCTGGGTTTAACTATGGCTACACCTTC. Protein product: CASSPGFNYGYTF.